One sample yielded the 8 T cell receptor beta chains listed below, sequenced in a study of blood T cells in healthy people across ages. Sample-barcoded 5' priming and a J-beta primer mix drove a second PCR of 7 to 11 cycles. A single record per CDR3 protein comes from TCRdb applying MiXCR to the 5' RACE reads. The sample comprises 800,000 to 1,300,000 distinct CDR3 sequences, almost 25% of which are singletons, and around 0.75% rests with the top ten. The same sample was also used in a study of T cells of mothers and their children.

Sequencing was performed on blood. These receptors all come from a girl aged 2 to 10 in good health.

This clonotype was picked up a small number of times. The rearrangement links TRBV29-1 to TRBJ2-7; D is uncertain. The length of the CDR3 is 11 residues. Between the trimmed V and J ends, which lost 6 bases and 3 bases, there was a span of 9 bases. Per the germline V gene, CDR1 is SQVTM and CDR2 is ANQGSEA. The DNA of the CDR3 is TGCAGCGTCGCAGCAAGCTACGAGCAGTACTTC. Its translation: CSVAASYEQYF.

The rearrangement joins TRBV7-9 to TRBJ1-1; D is unresolved. Per the germline V gene, CDR1 is SEHNR and CDR2 is FQNEAQ (reference sequence). The germline V and J ends were trimmed by 5 bases and 4 bases, with 11 bases remaining between them. The CDR3 has 13 residues. CDR3 sequence: CASSPRTPTEAFF. CDR3 bases: TGTGCCAGCAGCCCCCGGACCCCCACTGAAGCTTTCTTT.

This clonotype has only a few counts. The V call is TRBV7-9, the J call TRBJ2-1; 9 nucleotides align to TRBD1. CDR1 and CDR2 from the germline V gene are SEHNR and FQNEAQ (reference sequence). With V trimmed by 3 bases and J by 5 bases, 5 bases remained unmatched. CDR3 size: 15 residues. The CDR3 DNA reads TGTGCCAGCAGCTTCGGACAGGGGATCGACAATGAGCAGTTCTTC. It specifies CASSFGQGIDNEQFF.

About this clonotype: One junction end does not reproduce the germline sequence, and a read error may be involved. The V gene is TRBV6-5, the J gene TRBJ2-5; no clear D. The CDR3 has 13 amino acids. CDR1 and CDR2 from the germline V gene are MNHEY and SVGAGI. The CDR3 bases are TGTGTCAGCAGTGGGCTTGTAAAAGAGACCCAGTACTTC. Amino acid sequence: CVSSGLVKETQYF.

This clonotype was counted only a few times. The J gene is TRBJ2-1, the V gene TRBV29-1; 7 bases fit TRBD2. The J segment lost 3 bases and the V segment lost 3 bases, leaving 5 bases of the junction unmatched. The CDR3 runs 14 residues. Per the germline V gene, CDR1 is SQVTM and CDR2 is ANQGSEA. Here the CDR3 DNA reads TGCAGCGTTGATTTGGCTAGCGGCTACAATGAGCAGTTCTTC. This encodes CSVDLASGYNEQFF.

Only a few counts were recorded for this clonotype. This rearrangement joins TRBV7-8 to TRBJ2-5, with 9 bases matching TRBD2. The CDR3 is 16 amino acids. In germline, CDR1 is SGHVS, CDR2 FQNEAQ. Trimming took 4 bases from V and 0 from J; bases not matched to a gene: 6. The CDR3 is CASSSLAGRYQETQYF. The CDR3, as DNA: TGTGCCAGCAGCTCGCTAGCGGGACGGTACCAAGAGACCCAGTACTTC.

The V gene is TRBV7-9, the J gene TRBJ2-1, with TRBD2 as a possible D gene (6 bases). The CDR3 extends over 18 amino acids. Germline-derived CDR1 and CDR2 are SEHNR and FQNEAQ (reference sequence). V dropped 1 base and J dropped 7 bases, with 23 bases sitting between them. The CDR3 loop is CASSLVYEDYSRLNEQFF. CDR3 in DNA: TGTGCCAGCAGCTTAGTGTACGAGGACTATAGCCGTCTGAATGAGCAGTTCTTC. The variable domain in full, completed from reference TRBV7-9 and TRBJ2-1, reads DTGVSQNPRHKITKRGQNVTFRCDPISEHNRLYWYRQTLGQGPEFLTYFQNEAQLEKSRLLSDRFSAERPKGSFSTLEIQRTEQGDSAMYLCASSLVYEDYSRLNEQFFGPGTRLTVL.

The rearrangement joins TRBV28 to TRBJ2-1; possibly TRBD1 for D (6 bases). The germline V and J ends were trimmed by 8 bases and 4 bases, with 15 bases remaining between them. The CDR3 has 14 amino acids. Germline V gene sequence: CDR1 MDHEN, CDR2 SYDVKM. The DNA for the CDR3 is TGTGCCAGCCGTTCTAGGACAGAATACAATGAGCAGTTCTTC. Residues: CASRSRTEYNEQFF.